This entry describes one T cell receptor beta chain. This clonotype has more than one count but fewer than ten. The antigen it recognizes is unknown. Qualities for individual bases were not recorded, and no much larger clone is one base off. Reads for this sample came from an Illumina HiSeq 2500. Quantitative 5'-RACE with molecular barcodes was used to prepare TCR beta libraries. As for the original processing: Disease-linked TCR variants were identified with a new computational method built on a probabilistic model of VDJ rearrangement. TCRdb reanalyzed the raw reads on its own, using fastp at Q25 for trimming and MiXCR for clone calling, and kept in-frame beta chains. One record per CDR3 amino acid sequence lists the most common genes and DNA. TCRdb, rather than the study authors, made the V and J calls. In this sample the table shows roughly 200,000 distinct CDR3 sequences, 25% to 30% of which occur a single time. The ten largest clones represent around 6.3% of the sample.

The sample comes from a study of CD8 T cells in ankylosing spondylitis (dated by TCRdb to 2017 to 2019). Turning to the overall study: The study profiled T cell receptor beta repertoires in healthy donors and ankylosing spondylitis patients to find disease-linked TCR variants. Peripheral blood samples were taken, and synovial fluid was additionally collected from ankylosing spondylitis patients. The full study cohort comprised around 23 ankylosing spondylitis patients and over 95 healthy donors. What the work shows at the level of the full study, not this receptor alone: Blood from ankylosing spondylitis patients appeared to be characterized by a TCR beta motif made up of 8 or 9 highly homologous amino acid variants. The disease-linked clones were reported to be significantly enriched in matched synovial fluid samples from ankylosing spondylitis patients. Some of the motif variants had been reported before in the synovial fluid and blood of reactive arthritis patients, a finding that suggests common disease-initiation mechanisms. A CD8+ phenotype was shown by the disease-linked clones, which were found at relatively low frequencies in peripheral blood.

The receptor was isolated from a male donor with ankylosing spondylitis or in good health (not recorded which). Sequenced: blood, either unsorted or a sorted T cell fraction (not recorded which).

CDR3 protein: CASSWGLAGDNEQFF. In nucleotides, the sequence is TGTGCCAGCAGTTGGGGACTAGCGGGAGATAACGAGCAGTTCTTC. Recombination joined TRBV12-3 or TRBV12-4 with TRBJ2-1, and TRBD2 aligns with 14 junction nucleotides. The CDR3 numbers 15 residues from cysteine through phenylalanine. Here the CDR3 DNA is all that survives: 45 bases in frame from base 1. At the junction V is shortened by 4 bases and J by 10 bases; bases outside the gene matches: 6.